The clone carrying this T cell receptor (beta chain) was seen more than once but under ten times. Antigen: not known. Germline V lookup: CDR1 DFQATT, CDR2 SNEGSKA (reference sequence). CDR3 length equals 16 residues. With 0 bases clipped from V and 0 bases from J, the junction kept 5 bases outside the gene matches. This sample is part of a study of CD8+CD57+ T cells in acquired aplastic anemia. At the level of the study: Average DNA yield from sorted CD4+ and CD8+ cells was roughly 3 ug.

Points from the study as a whole: Patients and controls had in common 25 to 30 CD8+ CDR3 sequences.

Profiling of TCR beta VDJ combinations and CDR3 sequences used genomic DNA as template. Via MiXCR, TCRdb re-called the reads, giving one row per CDR3 protein. The table includes 400,000 to 600,000 distinct CDR3 sequences, around 30% detected once. Patients chosen for sequencing had CD8+CD57+ cells that had expanded, as shown by flow cytometry. Receipt of therapy had not occurred in any patient by the time of blood sampling. J is TRBJ1-5 and V is TRBV20-1; 7 positions match TRBD1. Sequenced input: sorted CD4+, CD8+, or CD8+CD57+ T cells (not recorded which) from PBMCs. The TCR originated in a human donor with aplastic anemia. The CDR3, as DNA: TGCAGTGCTAGAGATCCCACAGGGGCTAGCAATCAGCCCCAGCATTTT. Translating gives CSARDPTGASNQPQHF.